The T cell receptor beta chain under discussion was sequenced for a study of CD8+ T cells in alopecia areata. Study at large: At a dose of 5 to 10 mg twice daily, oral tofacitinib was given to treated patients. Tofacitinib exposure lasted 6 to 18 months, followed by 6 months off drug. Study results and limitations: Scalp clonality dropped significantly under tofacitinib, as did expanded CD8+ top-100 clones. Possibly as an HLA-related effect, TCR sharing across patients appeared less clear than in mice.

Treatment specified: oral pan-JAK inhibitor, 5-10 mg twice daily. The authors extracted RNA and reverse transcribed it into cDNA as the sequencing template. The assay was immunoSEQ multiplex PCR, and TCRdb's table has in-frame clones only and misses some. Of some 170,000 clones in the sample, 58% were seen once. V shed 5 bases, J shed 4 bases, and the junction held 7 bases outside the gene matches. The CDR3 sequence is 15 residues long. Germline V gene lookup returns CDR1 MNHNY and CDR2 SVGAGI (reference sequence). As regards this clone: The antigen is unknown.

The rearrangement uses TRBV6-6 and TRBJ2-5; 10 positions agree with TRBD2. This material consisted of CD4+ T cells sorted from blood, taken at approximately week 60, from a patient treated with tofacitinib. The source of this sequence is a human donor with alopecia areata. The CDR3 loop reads CASSRSASGGETQYF. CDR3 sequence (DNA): TGTGCCAGCAGTCGTTCGGCTAGCGGGGGAGAGACCCAGTACTTC.